These 21 T cell receptor beta chains came from one sample sequenced in a study of a mutant IDH1 vaccine in newly diagnosed glioma. The table came from immunoSEQ multiplex PCR; TCRdb's copy has only in-frame clones and leaves some out. Among some 57,000 clones listed, approximately 81% were seen once. Their specific antigens are unknown. Time point here: week 35, safety follow-up. With topical imiquimod, each dose of the vaccine consisted of 300 ug of mutant IDH1 20-mer peptide. This specimen was PBMCs, taken from a glioma patient whose treatment included an IDH1 peptide vaccine. Every receptor here comes from a woman aged 18-35 years with glioma.

The chain combines TRBV2 with TRBJ2-7; 7 bases are a match to TRBD2. Germline loops: CDR1 SNHLY, CDR2 FYNNEI. This CDR3 comprises 14 residues. The J segment lost 1 base and the V segment lost 6 bases, leaving 6 bases of the junction unmatched. Written as DNA, the CDR3 is TGTGCCAGCAGCCACCCGGGGGGTTCCTACGAGCAGTACTTC. This codes for CASSHPGGSYEQYF. Complete variable domain (other parts from reference TRBV2 and TRBJ2-7): EPEVTQTPSHQVTQMGQEVILRCVPISNHLYFYWYRQILGQKVEFLVSFYNNEISEKSEIFDDQFSVERPDGSNFTLKIRSTKLEDSAMYFCASSHPGGSYEQYFGPGTRLTVT.

The chain couples TRBV5-4 to TRBJ2-5; D is possibly TRBD1 (6 bases). Trimming removed 0 bases at V and 1 base at J, with 25 bases between. Looked up from germline, CDR1 is SGHNT and CDR2 is YYREEE (reference sequence). The CDR3 sequence is 20 residues long. The CDR3, as DNA: TGTGCCAGCAGCTTGGGTTTCCGCGGACGGACAGTAGGATCCCAAGAGACCCAGTACTTC. Translation: CASSLGFRGRTVGSQETQYF.

This clone was counted only a few times. The chain employs TRBV18 and TRBJ2-2, with TRBD2 as a possible D gene (5 bases). V lost 2 bases and J lost 7, with 8 bases in between. Germline lookup yields CDR1 KGHSH and CDR2 LQKENI. The CDR3 sequence is 13 residues long. The CDR3 DNA reads as TGTGCCAGCTCACCAACGGGGAGCGGGGAGCTGTTTTTT. Its translation is CASSPTGSGELFF.

V and J are TRBV19 and TRBJ1-1; 8 bases line up with TRBD1. Germline CDR1 reads LNHDA; CDR2 reads SQIVND (reference sequence). V was pared by 5 bases and J by 1 base, with 3 bases of the junction left unmatched. The CDR3 consists of 14 residues. The CDR3 protein is CASSPGTGNTEAFF. CDR3 bases: TGTGCCAGTAGTCCCGGGACAGGGAACACTGAAGCTTTCTTT.

The rearrangement links TRBV6-5 to TRBJ1-5; TRBD1 matches at 12 bases. Germline V gene lookup returns CDR1 MNHEY and CDR2 SVGAGI. V was pared by 8 bases and J by 1 base, with 0 bases of the junction left unmatched. The CDR3 length is 14 residues. Here the CDR3 DNA reads TGTGCCAGCGGGACAGGGGGCAGCAATCAGCCCCAGCATTTT. Translating gives CASGTGGSNQPQHF.

A single count supports this clone. The chain uses TRBV6-4 and TRBJ2-3; D is perhaps TRBD1 or TRBD2 (6 bases each). Trimming cost V 1 base and J 4 bases, with 12 bases left between them. The CDR3 is 15 residues long. Germline loops: CDR1 MRHNA, CDR2 SNTAGT. CDR3 sequence reads: CASSDFGGRADTQYF. CDR3 DNA: TGTGCCAGCAGTGACTTTGGGGGGCGCGCAGATACGCAGTATTTT.

This chain links TRBV29-1 with TRBJ2-1; tentative D call: TRBD2 (6 bases). Looked up from germline, CDR1 is SQVTM and CDR2 is ANQGSEA. V was clipped by 8 bases and J by 5 bases, with 22 bases between them. The length of the CDR3 is 15 residues. The CDR3 loop is CSLWPPGEGHNEQFF. For the CDR3, the DNA is TGCAGCCTCTGGCCCCCGGGAGAAGGGCACAATGAGCAGTTCTTC.

The chain has TRBV4-1 and TRBJ2-4, with D possibly being TRBD2 (7 bases). The length of the CDR3 is 17 residues. Trimming pared 3 bases from V and 2 bases from J, leaving 17 bases between. The V gene's germline CDR1 is MGHRA and CDR2 YSYEKL. For the CDR3, the DNA is TGCGCCAGCAGCCAGTCTACAGGGCGGGGGTCCAAAAACATTCAGTACTTC. It translates to CASSQSTGRGSKNIQYF.

The chain uses TRBV9 and TRBJ2-2, with TRBD1 as a possible D gene (6 bases). The V end lost 4 bases, the J end lost 1 base, and 14 bases lay between the germline ends. From germline, CDR1 is SGDLS and CDR2 YYNGEE. The CDR3 spans 16 residues. CDR3 in amino acids: CASSPRPGQNTGELFF. The CDR3 coding sequence is TGTGCCAGCAGCCCACGGCCGGGACAGAACACCGGGGAGCTGTTTTTT.

As DNA, the CDR3 is TGTGCCAGCAGCTTCGCCATGCAGGGAGGGGGGAGTGAGCAGTTCTTC. It encodes CASSFAMQGGGSEQFF. The chain joins TRBV5-6 to TRBJ2-1; TRBD2 might be the D (7 bases). Germline V lookup: CDR1 SGHDT, CDR2 YYEEEE. Deletions cut 2 bases from V and 9 bases from J, with 21 bases between. The CDR3 contains 16 residues.

CDR3 DNA sequence: TGTGCCGGGGCAGCGGGATGGGGGCAGTACTTC. Translation gives CAGAAGWGQYF. The V call is TRBV25-1, the J call TRBJ2-7, with 7 bases aligning to TRBD2. The CDR3 spans 11 residues. Germline trimming cut 11 bases from V and 9 bases from J; bases unmatched to any gene: 10. The germline V gene has CDR1 MGHDK and CDR2 SYGVNS.

The chain has TRBV5-4 and TRBJ1-5; D not resolved. CDR1 and CDR2 (germline): SGHNT, YYREEE (reference sequence). The CDR3 has 15 amino acids. Trimming took 1 base from V and 0 from J, leaving 8 bases between them. The CDR3 spells CASSLMGDSNQPQHF. CDR3 bases: TGTGCCAGCAGCTTGATGGGTGATAGCAATCAGCCCCAGCATTTT. The whole variable domain, filled in from reference TRBV5-4 and TRBJ1-5, reads ETGVTQSPTHLIKTRGQQVTLRCSSQSGHNTVSWYQQALGQGPQFIFQYYREEENGRGNFPPRFSGLQFPNYSSELNVNALELDDSALYLCASSLMGDSNQPQHFGDGTRLSIL.

This sequence joins TRBV5-4 and TRBJ1-1, with D perhaps matching TRBD1 (5 bases). CDR3 length equals 13 residues. Germline loops: CDR1 SGHNT, CDR2 YYREEE (reference sequence). The V gene lost 5 bases and the J gene lost 6 bases, with 14 bases spanning the gap. Here the CDR3 reads CASSLWGAAEAFF. The CDR3 DNA reads as TGTGCCAGCAGTCTGTGGGGCGCGGCTGAAGCTTTCTTT.

The chain recombines TRBV19 with TRBJ1-4; D possibly corresponds to TRBD1 (6 bases). Per germline, CDR1 LNHDA and CDR2 SQIVND (reference sequence). CDR3 length equals 16 residues. Trimming pared 0 bases from V and 5 bases from J, leaving 13 bases between. The CDR3 region has the DNA TGTGCCAGTAGTATAGAGGGGGCAGGCCTGAATGAAAAACTGTTTTTT. This gives the protein CASSIEGAGLNEKLFF.

This clone came up a few times. The chain carries TRBV4-1 and TRBJ2-1; no clear D gene. Germline CDR1 and CDR2: MGHRA and YSYEKL. V gave up 0 bases and J gave up 10 bases, with 10 bases separating them. The CDR3 is 13 residues long. CDR3: CASSQEWTAEQFF. In nucleotides, the CDR3 is TGCGCCAGCAGCCAAGAATGGACGGCCGAGCAGTTCTTC.

V is TRBV10-2 and J is TRBJ2-1, with 10 bases aligning to TRBD2. Germline V lookup: CDR1 WSHSY, CDR2 SAAADI. V shed 2 bases and J 9 bases; nucleotides not matched to a gene: 10. This CDR3 spans 16 amino acids. The CDR3 is CASSESSGRAWGEQFF. CDR3 sequence (DNA): TGCGCCAGCAGTGAGAGCAGCGGGAGGGCCTGGGGTGAGCAGTTCTTC.

V and J are TRBV7-8 and TRBJ1-3, with TRBD1 identical over 9 bases. Germline loops: CDR1 SGHVS, CDR2 FQNEAQ. V lost 5 bases and J lost 2; bases outside the gene matches: 10. CDR3 length: 17 residues. CDR3 nucleotide sequence: TGTGCCAGCAGCCCGAGAGGGGGACAGGGCACTGGAAACACCATATATTTT. This translates into CASSPRGGQGTGNTIYF.

The rearrangement joins TRBV14 to TRBJ2-7; D remains unclear. Trimming pared 4 bases from V and 3 bases from J, leaving 10 bases between. The CDR3 covers 13 residues. Germline CDR1 SGHDN, CDR2 FVKESK. Written as DNA, the CDR3 is TGTGCCAGCAGCCGCATGGATGGCTACGAGCAGTACTTC. This gives the protein CASSRMDGYEQYF.

This clone occurred once. Other nucleotide sequences in the sample specify the same CDR3. The V gene is TRBV11-2, the J gene TRBJ2-7; D gene unclear. Trimming left V 1 base short and J 3 bases short, with 4 bases between. The CDR3 loop spans 12 amino acids. The germline gives CDR1 SGHAT, CDR2 FQNNGV. CDR3 nucleotide sequence: TGTGCCAGCAGCTTAGGCCTCTACGAGCAGTACTTC. Protein product: CASSLGLYEQYF.

The rearrangement uses TRBV29-1 and TRBJ2-1; the D call may be TRBD1 or TRBD2 (5 bases each). The V gene lost 4 bases and the J gene lost 1 base, with 11 bases spanning the gap. The CDR3 is 14 amino acids. In germline, CDR1 is SQVTM, CDR2 ANQGSEA. The CDR3 here is CSVVGRLSYNEQFF. DNA for the CDR3: TGCAGCGTTGTGGGACGATTATCCTACAATGAGCAGTTCTTC.

The table lists this clone with a count of one. The V call is TRBV6-6, the J call TRBJ1-2, with no clear D. CDR3 size: 14 residues. Germline V gene data show CDR1 as MNHNY and CDR2 as SVGAGI (reference sequence). Trimming took off 4 bases at V and 4 bases at J, with 13 bases between the two ends. CDR3 nucleotides: TGTGCCAGCAGTTCCCCCTCCCTTGGCTATGGCTACACCTTC. Protein product: CASSSPSLGYGYTF.